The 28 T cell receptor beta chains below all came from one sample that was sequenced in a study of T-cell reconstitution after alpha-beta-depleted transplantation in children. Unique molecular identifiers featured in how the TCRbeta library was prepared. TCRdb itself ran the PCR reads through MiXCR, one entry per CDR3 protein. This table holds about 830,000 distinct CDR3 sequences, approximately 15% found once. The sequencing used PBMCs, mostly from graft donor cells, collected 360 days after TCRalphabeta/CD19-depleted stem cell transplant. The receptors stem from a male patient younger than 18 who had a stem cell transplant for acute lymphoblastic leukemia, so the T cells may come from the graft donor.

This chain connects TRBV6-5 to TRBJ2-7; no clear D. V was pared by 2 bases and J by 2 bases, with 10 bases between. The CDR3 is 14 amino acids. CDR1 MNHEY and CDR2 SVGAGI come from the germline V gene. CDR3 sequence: CASSYGGIAYEQYF. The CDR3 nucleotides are TGTGCCAGCAGTTACGGCGGAATTGCCTACGAGCAGTACTTC.

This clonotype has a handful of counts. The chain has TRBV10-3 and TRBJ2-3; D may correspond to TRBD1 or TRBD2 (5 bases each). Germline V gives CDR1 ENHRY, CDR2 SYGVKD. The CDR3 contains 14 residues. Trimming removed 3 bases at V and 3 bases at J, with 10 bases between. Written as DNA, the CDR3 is TGTGCCATCAGTGACCTTGGGGGTACAGATACGCAGTATTTT. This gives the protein CAISDLGGTDTQYF.

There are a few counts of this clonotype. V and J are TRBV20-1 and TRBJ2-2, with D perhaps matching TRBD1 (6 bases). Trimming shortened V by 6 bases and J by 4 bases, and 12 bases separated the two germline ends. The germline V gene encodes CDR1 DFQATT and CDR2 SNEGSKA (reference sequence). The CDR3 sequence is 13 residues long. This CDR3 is CSARWGRTGELFF. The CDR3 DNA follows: TGCAGTGCCCGTTGGGGGCGCACCGGGGAGCTGTTTTTT.

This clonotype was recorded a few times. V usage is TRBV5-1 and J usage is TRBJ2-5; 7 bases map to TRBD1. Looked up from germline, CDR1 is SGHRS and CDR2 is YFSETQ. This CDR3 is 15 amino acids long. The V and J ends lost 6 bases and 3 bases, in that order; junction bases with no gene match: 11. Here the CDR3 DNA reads TGCGCCAGCATCCGACAGGGCCGTCAAGAAGAGACCCAGTACTTC. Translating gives CASIRQGRQEETQYF.

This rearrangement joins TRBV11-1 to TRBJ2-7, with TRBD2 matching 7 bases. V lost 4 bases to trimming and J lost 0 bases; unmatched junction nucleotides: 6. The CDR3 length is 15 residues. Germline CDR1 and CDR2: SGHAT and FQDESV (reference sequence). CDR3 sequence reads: CASSYVGGSSYEQYF. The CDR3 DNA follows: TGTGCCAGCAGCTACGTGGGAGGGAGCTCCTACGAGCAGTACTTC.

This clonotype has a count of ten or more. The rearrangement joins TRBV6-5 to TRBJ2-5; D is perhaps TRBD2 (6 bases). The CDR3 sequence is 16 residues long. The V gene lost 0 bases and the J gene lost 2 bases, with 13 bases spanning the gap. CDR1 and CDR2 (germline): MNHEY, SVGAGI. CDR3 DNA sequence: TGTGCCAGCAGTTACTCCCCAGTAGCGGAGCAAGAGACCCAGTACTTC. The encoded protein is CASSYSPVAEQETQYF.

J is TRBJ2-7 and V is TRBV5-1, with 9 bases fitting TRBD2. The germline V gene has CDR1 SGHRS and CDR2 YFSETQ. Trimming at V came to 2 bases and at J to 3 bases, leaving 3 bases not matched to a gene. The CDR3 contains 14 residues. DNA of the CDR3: TGCGCCAGCAGCTTACCAGCGGGAGGCTACGAGCAGTACTTC. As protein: CASSLPAGGYEQYF. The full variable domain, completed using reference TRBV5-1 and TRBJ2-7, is KAGVTQTPRYLIKTRGQQVTLSCSPISGHRSVSWYQQTPGQGLQFLFEYFSETQRNKGNFPGRFSGRQFSNSRSEMNVSTLELGDSALYLCASSLPAGGYEQYFGPGTRLTVT.

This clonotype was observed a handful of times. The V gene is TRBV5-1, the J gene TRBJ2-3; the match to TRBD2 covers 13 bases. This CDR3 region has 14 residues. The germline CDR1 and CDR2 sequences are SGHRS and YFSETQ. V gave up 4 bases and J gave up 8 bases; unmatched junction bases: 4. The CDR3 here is CASSPGLAGFTQYF. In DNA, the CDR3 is TGCGCCAGCAGCCCGGGACTAGCGGGATTTACGCAGTATTTT.

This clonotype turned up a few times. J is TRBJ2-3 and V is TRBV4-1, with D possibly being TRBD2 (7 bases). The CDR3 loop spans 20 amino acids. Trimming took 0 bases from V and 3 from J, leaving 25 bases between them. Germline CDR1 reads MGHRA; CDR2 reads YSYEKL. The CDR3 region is CASSQDSSGGAPKGTDTQYF. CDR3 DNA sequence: TGCGCCAGCAGCCAAGATTCGAGTGGGGGGGCTCCGAAGGGGACAGATACGCAGTATTTT.

The CDR3 is CASVGQNTGELFF. Here the CDR3 DNA reads TGCGCCAGCGTGGGACAGAACACCGGGGAGCTGTTTTTT. The gene calls are TRBV4-1 and TRBJ2-2; perhaps TRBD1 as D (6 bases). V was cut by 8 bases and J by 1 base, with 8 bases left in between. The CDR3 covers 13 residues. CDR1 is MGHRA and CDR2 is YSYEKL in the germline V gene.

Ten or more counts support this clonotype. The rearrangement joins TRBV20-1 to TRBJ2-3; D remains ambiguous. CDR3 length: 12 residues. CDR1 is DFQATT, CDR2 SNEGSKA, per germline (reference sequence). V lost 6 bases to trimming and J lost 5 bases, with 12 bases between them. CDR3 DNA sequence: TGCAGTGCCAAAGGAAGTGAAGATACGCAGTATTTT. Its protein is CSAKGSEDTQYF.

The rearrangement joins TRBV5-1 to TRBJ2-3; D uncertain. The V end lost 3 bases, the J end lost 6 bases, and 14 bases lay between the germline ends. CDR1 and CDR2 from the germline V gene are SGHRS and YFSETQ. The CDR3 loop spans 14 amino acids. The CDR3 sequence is CASSSRSKEDTQYF. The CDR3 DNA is TGCGCCAGCAGCTCCCGTTCAAAAGAGGATACGCAGTATTTT.

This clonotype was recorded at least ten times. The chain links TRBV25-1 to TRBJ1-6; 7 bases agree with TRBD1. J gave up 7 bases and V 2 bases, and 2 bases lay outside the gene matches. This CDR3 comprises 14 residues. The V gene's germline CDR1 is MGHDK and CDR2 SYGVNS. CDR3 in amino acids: CASSEAGGNSPLHF. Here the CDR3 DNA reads TGTGCCAGCAGTGAAGCAGGGGGAAATTCACCCCTCCACTTT.

The CDR3 DNA reads as TGTGCCAGCAGCTTAATACTAGCGCAGGGTAATGAGCAGTTCTTC. This encodes CASSLILAQGNEQFF. This chain connects TRBV7-3 to TRBJ2-1, with 7 bases fitting TRBD2. Germline V CDR1 and CDR2: SGHTA, FQGTGA. The CDR3 covers 15 residues. With V trimmed by 1 base and J by 7 bases, 7 bases remained unmatched.

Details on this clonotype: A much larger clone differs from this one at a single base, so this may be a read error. The CDR3 is CASSDNTGELFF. Written as DNA, the CDR3 is TGTGCCAGCAGTGACAACACCGGGGAGCTGTTTTTT. The chain joins TRBV6-4 to TRBJ2-2; the D is unclear. Germline CDR1 MRHNA, CDR2 SNTAGT. Trimming left V 2 bases short and J 2 bases short, with 0 bases between. This CDR3 contains 12 residues.

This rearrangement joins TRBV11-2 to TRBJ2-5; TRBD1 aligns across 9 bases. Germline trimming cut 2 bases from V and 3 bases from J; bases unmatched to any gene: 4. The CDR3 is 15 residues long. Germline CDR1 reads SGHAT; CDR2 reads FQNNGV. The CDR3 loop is CASSLKRTGEETQYF. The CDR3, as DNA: TGTGCCAGCAGCTTAAAGCGGACAGGGGAAGAGACCCAGTACTTC.

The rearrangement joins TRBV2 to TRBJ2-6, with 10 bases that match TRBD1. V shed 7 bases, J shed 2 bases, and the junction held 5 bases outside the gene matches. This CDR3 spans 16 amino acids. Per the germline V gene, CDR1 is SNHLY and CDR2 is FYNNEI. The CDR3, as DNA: TGTGCCAGCACTGGACAGGGGGGAACTGGGGCCAACGTCCTGACTTTC. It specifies CASTGQGGTGANVLTF.

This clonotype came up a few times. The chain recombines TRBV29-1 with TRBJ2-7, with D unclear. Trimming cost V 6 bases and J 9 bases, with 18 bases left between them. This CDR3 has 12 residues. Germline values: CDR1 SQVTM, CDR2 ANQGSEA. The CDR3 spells CSVTLPESWQYF. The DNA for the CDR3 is TGCAGCGTGACCCTGCCTGAGAGCTGGCAGTACTTC.

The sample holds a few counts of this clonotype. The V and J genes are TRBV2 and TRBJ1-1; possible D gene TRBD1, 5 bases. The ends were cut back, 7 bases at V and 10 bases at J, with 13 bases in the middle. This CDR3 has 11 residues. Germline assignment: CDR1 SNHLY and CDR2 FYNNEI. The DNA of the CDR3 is TGTGCCAGCAAACGGGACGGGGTAGCTTTCTTT. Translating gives CASKRDGVAFF. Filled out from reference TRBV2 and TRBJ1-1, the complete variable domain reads EPEVTQTPSHQVTQMGQEVILRCVPISNHLYFYWYRQILGQKVEFLVSFYNNEISEKSEIFDDQFSVERPDGSNFTLKIRSTKLEDSAMYFCASKRDGVAFFGQGTRLTVV.

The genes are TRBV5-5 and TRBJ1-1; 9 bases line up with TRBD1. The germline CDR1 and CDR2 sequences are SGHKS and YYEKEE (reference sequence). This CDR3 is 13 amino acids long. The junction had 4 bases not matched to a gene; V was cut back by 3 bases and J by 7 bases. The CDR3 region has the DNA TGTGCCAGCAGCTGGGACAGGGCTGTTGAAGCTTTCTTT. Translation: CASSWDRAVEAFF.

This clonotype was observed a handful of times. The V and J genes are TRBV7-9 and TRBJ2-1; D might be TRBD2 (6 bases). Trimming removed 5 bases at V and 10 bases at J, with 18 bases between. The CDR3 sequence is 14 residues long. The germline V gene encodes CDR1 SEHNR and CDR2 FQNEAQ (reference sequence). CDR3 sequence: CASSATRTGKEQFF. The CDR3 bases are TGTGCCAGCAGCGCGACTAGAACTGGCAAAGAGCAGTTCTTC.

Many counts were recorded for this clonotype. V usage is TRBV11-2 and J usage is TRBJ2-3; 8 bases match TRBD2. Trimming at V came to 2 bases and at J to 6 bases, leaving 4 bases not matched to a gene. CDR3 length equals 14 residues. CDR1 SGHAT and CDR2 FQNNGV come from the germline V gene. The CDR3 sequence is CASSLSGSRDTQYF. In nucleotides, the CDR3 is TGTGCCAGCAGCTTAAGCGGGAGTCGTGATACGCAGTATTTT.

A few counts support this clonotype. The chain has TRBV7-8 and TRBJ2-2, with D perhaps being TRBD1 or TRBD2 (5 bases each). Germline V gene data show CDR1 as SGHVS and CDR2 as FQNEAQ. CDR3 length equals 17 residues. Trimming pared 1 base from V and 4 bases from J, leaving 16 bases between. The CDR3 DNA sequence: TGTGCCAGCAGCTTAGTCAGGGAGATTTACTCCACCGGGGAGCTGTTTTTT. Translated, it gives CASSLVREIYSTGELFF.

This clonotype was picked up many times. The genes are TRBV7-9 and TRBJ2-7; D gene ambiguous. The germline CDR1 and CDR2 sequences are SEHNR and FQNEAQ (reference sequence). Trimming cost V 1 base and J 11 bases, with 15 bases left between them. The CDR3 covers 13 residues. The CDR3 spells CASSLELDAAEYF. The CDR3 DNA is TGTGCCAGCAGCTTAGAGTTGGACGCTGCTGAGTACTTC.

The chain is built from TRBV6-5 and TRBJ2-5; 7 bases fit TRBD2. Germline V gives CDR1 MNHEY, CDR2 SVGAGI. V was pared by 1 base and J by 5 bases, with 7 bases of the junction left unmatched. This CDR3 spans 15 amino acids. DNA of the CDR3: TGTGCCAGCAGTTACTACTTAGCGGGTCCCGAGACCCAGTACTTC. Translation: CASSYYLAGPETQYF.

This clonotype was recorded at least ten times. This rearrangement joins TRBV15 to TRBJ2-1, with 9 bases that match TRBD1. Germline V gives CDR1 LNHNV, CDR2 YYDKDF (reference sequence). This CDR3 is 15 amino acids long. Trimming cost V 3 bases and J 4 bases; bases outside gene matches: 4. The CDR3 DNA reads TGTGCCACCAGCAGGGGACAGGGCCCATACAATGAGCAGTTCTTC. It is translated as CATSRGQGPYNEQFF.

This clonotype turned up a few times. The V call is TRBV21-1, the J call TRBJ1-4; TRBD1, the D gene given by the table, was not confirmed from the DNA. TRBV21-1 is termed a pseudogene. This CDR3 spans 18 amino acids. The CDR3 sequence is CASSIRSRDRGRREKLFF. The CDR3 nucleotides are TGTGCCAGCAGCATAAGAAGCCGGGACAGGGGTCGTCGGGAAAAACTGTTTTTT.

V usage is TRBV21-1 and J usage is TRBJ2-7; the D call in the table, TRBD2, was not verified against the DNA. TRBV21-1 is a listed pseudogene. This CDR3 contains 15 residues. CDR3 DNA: TGTGCCAGCAGCAAAGCAATTGAACTAGCCTACGAGCAGTACTTC. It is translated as CASSKAIELAYEQYF.